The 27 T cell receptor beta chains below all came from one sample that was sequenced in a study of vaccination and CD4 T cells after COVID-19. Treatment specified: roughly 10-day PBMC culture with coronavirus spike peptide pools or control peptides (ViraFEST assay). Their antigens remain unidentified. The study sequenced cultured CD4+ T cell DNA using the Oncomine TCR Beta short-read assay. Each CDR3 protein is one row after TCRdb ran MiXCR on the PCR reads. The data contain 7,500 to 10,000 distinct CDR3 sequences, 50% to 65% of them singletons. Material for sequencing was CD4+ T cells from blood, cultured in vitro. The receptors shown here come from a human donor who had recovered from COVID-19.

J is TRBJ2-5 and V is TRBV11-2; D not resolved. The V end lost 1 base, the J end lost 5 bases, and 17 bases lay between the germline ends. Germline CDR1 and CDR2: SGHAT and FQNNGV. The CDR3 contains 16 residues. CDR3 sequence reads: CASSLVLQRYQETQYF. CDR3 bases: TGTGCCAGCAGCTTAGTATTGCAGAGGTATCAGGAGACCCAGTACTTC.

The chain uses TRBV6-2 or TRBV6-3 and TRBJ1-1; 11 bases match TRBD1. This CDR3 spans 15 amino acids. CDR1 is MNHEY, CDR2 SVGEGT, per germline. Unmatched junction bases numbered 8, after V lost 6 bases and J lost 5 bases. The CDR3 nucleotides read TGTGCCAGCAGCCACCAGGACAGGGGGCATACTGAAGCTTTCTTT. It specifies CASSHQDRGHTEAFF.

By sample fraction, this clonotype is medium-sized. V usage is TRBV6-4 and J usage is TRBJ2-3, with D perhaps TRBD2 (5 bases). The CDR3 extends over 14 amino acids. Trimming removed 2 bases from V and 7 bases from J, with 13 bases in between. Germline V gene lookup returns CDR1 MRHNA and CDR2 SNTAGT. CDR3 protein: CASSDPTLANTQYF. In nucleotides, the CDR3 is TGTGCCAGCAGTGACCCCACCCTAGCAAATACGCAGTATTTT.

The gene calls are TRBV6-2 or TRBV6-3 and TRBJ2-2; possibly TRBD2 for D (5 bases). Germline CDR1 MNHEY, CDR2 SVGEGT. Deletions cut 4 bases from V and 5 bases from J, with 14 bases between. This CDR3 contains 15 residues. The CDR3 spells CASSSSGGGTGELFF. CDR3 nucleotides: TGTGCCAGCAGTTCCTCGGGTGGCGGGACCGGGGAGCTGTTTTTT.

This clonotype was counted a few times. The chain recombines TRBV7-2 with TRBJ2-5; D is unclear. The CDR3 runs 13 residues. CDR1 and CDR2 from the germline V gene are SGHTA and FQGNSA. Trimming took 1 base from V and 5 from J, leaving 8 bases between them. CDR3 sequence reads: CASSLGPMETQYF. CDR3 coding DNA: TGTGCCAGCAGCTTAGGACCTATGGAGACCCAGTACTTC.

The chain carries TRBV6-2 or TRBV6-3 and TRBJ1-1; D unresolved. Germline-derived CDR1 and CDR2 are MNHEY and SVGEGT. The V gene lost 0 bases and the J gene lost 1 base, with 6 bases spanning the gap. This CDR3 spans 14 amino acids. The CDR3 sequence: CASSYSIRNTEAFF. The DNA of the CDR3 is TGTGCCAGCAGTTACTCTATAAGGAACACTGAAGCTTTCTTT.

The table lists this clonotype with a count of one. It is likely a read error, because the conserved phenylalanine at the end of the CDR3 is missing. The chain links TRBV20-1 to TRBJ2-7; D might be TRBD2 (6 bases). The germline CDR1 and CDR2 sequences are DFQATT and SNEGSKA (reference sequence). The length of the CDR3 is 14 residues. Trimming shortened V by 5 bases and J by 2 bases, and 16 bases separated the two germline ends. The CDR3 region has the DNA TGCAGTGCTCATTTCCCAGGCGGGACCTACGAGCAGTACATC. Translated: CSAHFPGGTYEQYI.

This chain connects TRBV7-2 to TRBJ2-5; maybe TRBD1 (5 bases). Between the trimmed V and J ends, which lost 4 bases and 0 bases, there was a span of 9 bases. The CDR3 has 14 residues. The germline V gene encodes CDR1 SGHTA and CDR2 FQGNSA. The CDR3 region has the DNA TGTGCCAGCAGCTCAGGGCCCAACCAAGAGACCCAGTACTTC. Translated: CASSSGPNQETQYF.

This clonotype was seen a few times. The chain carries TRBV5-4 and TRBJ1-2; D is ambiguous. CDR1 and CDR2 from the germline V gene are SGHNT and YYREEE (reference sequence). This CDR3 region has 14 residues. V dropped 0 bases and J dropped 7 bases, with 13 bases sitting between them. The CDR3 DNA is TGTGCCAGCAGCTTGGGTCTGGAAAGTGGTGGCTACACCTTC. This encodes CASSLGLESGGYTF. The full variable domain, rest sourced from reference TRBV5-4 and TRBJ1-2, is ETGVTQSPTHLIKTRGQQVTLRCSSQSGHNTVSWYQQALGQGPQFIFQYYREEENGRGNFPPRFSGLQFPNYSSELNVNALELDDSALYLCASSLGLESGGYTFGSGTRLTVV.

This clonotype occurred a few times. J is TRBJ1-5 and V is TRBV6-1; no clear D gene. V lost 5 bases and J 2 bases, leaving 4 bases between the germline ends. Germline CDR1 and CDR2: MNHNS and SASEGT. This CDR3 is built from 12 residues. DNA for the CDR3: TGTGCCAGCAGTACAGGCAATCAGCCCCAGCATTTT. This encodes CASSTGNQPQHF.

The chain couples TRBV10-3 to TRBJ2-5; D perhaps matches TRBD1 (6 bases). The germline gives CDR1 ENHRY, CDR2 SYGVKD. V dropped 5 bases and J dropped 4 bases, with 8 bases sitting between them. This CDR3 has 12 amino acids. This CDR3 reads CAISQGPETQYF. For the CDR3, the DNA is TGTGCCATCAGTCAGGGGCCAGAGACCCAGTACTTC.

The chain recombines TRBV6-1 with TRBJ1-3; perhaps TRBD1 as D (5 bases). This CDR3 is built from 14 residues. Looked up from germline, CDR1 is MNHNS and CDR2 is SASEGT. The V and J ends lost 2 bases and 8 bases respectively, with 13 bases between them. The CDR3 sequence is CASSEQTGADTIYF. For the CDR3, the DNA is TGTGCCAGCAGTGAACAGACCGGGGCCGACACCATATATTTT.

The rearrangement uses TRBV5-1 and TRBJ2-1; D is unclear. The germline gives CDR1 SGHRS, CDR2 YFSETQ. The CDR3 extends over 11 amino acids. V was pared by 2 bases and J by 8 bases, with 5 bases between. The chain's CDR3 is CASSLSHEQFF. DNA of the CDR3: TGCGCCAGCAGCTTAAGCCATGAGCAGTTCTTC.

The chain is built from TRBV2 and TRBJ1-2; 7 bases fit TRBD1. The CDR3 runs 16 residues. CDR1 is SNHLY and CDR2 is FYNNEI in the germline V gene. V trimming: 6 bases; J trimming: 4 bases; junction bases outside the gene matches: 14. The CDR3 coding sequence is TGTGCCAGCAGGGAAAAACAACAGGGGAGAAGCTATGGCTACACCTTC. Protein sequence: CASREKQQGRSYGYTF.

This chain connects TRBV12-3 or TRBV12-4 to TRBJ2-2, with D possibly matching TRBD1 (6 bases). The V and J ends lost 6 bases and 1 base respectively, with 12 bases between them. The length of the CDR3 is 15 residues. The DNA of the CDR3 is TGTGCCAGCAGCCGTACACAGGGGAACACCGGGGAGCTGTTTTTT. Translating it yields CASSRTQGNTGELFF.

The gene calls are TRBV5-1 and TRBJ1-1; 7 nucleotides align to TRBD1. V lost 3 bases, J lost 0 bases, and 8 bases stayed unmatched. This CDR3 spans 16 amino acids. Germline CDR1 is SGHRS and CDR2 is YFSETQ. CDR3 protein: CASSSGQSLMNTEAFF. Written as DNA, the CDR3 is TGCGCCAGCAGCTCGGGACAGTCACTCATGAACACTGAAGCTTTCTTT. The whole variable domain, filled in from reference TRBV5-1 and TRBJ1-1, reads KAGVTQTPRYLIKTRGQQVTLSCSPISGHRSVSWYQQTPGQGLQFLFEYFSETQRNKGNFPGRFSGRQFSNSRSEMNVSTLELGDSALYLCASSSGQSLMNTEAFFGQGTRLTVV.

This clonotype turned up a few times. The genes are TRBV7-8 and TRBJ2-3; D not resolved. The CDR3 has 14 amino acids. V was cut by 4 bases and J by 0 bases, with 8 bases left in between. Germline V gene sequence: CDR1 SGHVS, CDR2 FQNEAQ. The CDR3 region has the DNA TGTGCCAGCAGCTACTCCCCGAGCACAGATACGCAGTATTTT. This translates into CASSYSPSTDTQYF.

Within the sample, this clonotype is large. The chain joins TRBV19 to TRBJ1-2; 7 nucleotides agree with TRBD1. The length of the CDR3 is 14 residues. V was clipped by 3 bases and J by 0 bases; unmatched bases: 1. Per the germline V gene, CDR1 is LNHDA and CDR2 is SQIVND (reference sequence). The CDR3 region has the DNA TGTGCCAGTAGTATTACAGGGGCTAACTATGGCTACACCTTC. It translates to CASSITGANYGYTF.

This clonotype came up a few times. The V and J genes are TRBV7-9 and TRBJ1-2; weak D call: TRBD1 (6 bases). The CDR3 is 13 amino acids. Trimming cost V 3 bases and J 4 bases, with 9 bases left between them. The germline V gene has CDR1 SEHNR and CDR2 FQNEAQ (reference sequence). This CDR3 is CASSFTGSYGYTF. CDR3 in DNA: TGTGCCAGCAGCTTCACAGGGTCCTATGGCTACACCTTC.

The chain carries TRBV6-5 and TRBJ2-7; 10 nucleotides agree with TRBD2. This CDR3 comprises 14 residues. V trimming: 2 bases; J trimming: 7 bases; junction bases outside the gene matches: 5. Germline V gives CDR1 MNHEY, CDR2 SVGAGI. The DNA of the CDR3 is TGTGCCAGCAGTTACGAGCGGGGGGGATGGGAGCAGTACTTC. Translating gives CASSYERGGWEQYF.

CDR3 protein: CASSMGYRDGYTF. In DNA form, the CDR3 reads TGTGCCAGTAGTATGGGGTACAGGGATGGCTACACCTTC. The chain uses TRBV19 and TRBJ1-2, with D maybe TRBD1 (6 bases). The CDR3 runs to 13 residues. The ends were cut back, 3 bases at V and 6 bases at J, with 11 bases in the middle. The germline CDR1 and CDR2 sequences are LNHDA and SQIVND (reference sequence).

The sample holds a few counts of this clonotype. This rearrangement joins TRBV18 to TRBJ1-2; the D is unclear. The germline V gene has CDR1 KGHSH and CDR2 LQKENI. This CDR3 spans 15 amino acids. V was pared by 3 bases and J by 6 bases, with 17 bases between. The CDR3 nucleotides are TGTGCCAGCTCACCCTCGGGCGGGGTCGGTGATGGCTACACCTTC. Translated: CASSPSGGVGDGYTF.

CDR3 amino acids: CASSGVAGTPEQFF. CDR3 DNA sequence: TGTGCCAGCAGTGGCGTGGCAGGGACCCCAGAGCAGTTCTTC. V gene TRBV2 combines with J gene TRBJ2-1; perhaps D is TRBD1 or TRBD2 (5 bases each). This CDR3 contains 14 residues. Trimming took off 4 bases at V and 10 bases at J, with 17 bases between the two ends. Looked up from germline, CDR1 is SNHLY and CDR2 is FYNNEI. Full variable domain (missing parts from reference TRBV2 and TRBJ2-1): EPEVTQTPSHQVTQMGQEVILRCVPISNHLYFYWYRQILGQKVEFLVSFYNNEISEKSEIFDDQFSVERPDGSNFTLKIRSTKLEDSAMYFCASSGVAGTPEQFFGPGTRLTVL.

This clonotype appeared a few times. The CDR3 here is CSARDLDRGWSGYTF. The CDR3 DNA follows: TGCAGTGCTAGAGATTTAGACAGGGGTTGGTCTGGCTACACCTTC. The rearrangement uses TRBV20-1 and TRBJ1-2; 8 nucleotides align to TRBD1. The CDR3 runs 15 residues. With V trimmed by 0 bases and J by 7 bases, 10 bases remained unmatched. Germline V gene lookup returns CDR1 DFQATT and CDR2 SNEGSKA (reference sequence).

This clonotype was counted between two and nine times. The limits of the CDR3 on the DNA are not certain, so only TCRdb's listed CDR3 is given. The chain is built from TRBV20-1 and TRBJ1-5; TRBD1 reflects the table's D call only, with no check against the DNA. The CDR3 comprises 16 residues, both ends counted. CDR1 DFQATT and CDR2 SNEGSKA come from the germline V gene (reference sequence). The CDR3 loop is CSAQRQGRNLISPSIF.

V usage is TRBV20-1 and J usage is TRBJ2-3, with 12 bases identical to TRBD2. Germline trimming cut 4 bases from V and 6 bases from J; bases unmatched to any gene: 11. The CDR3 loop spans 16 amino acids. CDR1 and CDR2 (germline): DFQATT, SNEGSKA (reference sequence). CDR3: CSANPLLAGGADTQYF. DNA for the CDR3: TGCAGTGCTAATCCGCTACTAGCGGGAGGTGCCGATACGCAGTATTTT.

CDR3 bases: TGTGCCAGCACATCCATCGGTGAGCAGTTCTTC. The encoded protein is CASTSIGEQFF. V usage is TRBV7-2 and J usage is TRBJ2-1, with no clear D. Germline V gene sequence: CDR1 SGHTA, CDR2 FQGNSA. This CDR3 region has 11 residues. Trimming stripped 7 bases from V and 9 bases from J, with 10 bases between.